Here is one TCR beta chain with its context. This clonotype turned up a few times. Its antigen remains unidentified. There are no base qualities to consult, and no much larger clone falls within one base. The method behind the library was 5' RACE. The reads were generated on a NextSeq 500. Unique molecular identifiers were attached to individual cDNA molecules in the TCR library protocol so that sequencing error and PCR bias could be corrected. Both TCR alpha and beta chains were sequenced, and tight co-correlation was observed between alpha and beta sequence abundances in each sample. The authors processed their data as follows. Decombinator V4 was used to annotate TCR sequences for V gene, J gene and CDR3. Expanded TCRs were defined as changing significantly between any two time points under a Poisson model with p below 0.0001. Abundances of TCRs were expressed as counts per million after normalisation to the total number of TCRs sequenced in each sample. MAIT TCRs were defined by TRAV1-2 paired with TRAJ12, TRAJ20 or TRAJ33, and iNKT TCRs by TRAV10 paired with TRAJ18. A search of VDJdb, accessed on 1 November 2021, was run for TCRs annotated to CMV, EBV and SARS-CoV-2, with TCRs annotated for multiple antigens excluded. TCRdb redid the processing of the public reads, applying fastp at Q25 and MiXCR, and retained in-frame beta chains. Entries are consolidated by CDR3 protein sequence, retaining the most common genes and DNA. The V and J calls were not made by the authors but by TCRdb's processing. Across this sample there are around 30,000 distinct CDR3 sequences, with 4% to 5% seen only once. Of the sample, 3.5% to 5% falls within the top ten clones.

Set within a cohort of healthcare workers in London, UK, this nested case-control study involved weekly PCR testing of nasopharyngeal swabs along with blood sampling. Healthcare workers were enrolled in the week of the UK lockdown, from 23 to 31 March 2020, and were followed every week for up to roughly 15 weeks. The data were taken from a study of early T cells in non-severe SARS-CoV-2 infection (TCRdb year 2021). Describing the broader study: Because TCR sequencing was done on bulk RNA from unsorted whole blood, the alpha and beta chains could not be paired.

Cut back by 2 bases and 2 bases, the V and J ends lie 7 bases apart. The germline V gene supplies CDR1 SGHRS and CDR2 YFSETQ. Its CDR3 holds 14 amino acids, cysteine through phenylalanine. Just the 42-base CDR3 DNA is kept, in frame starting at base 1. What the study reported, not specific to this receptor: VDJdb matching was skewed toward anti-spike CD8 responses and likely underestimated virus-specific expansions, missing private and CD4 specificities.

The chain uses TRBV5-1 and TRBJ2-2; confidence is insufficient to name the D gene. The specimen was whole blood. The sequence derives from an adult who was a healthcare worker with PCR-confirmed SARS-CoV-2 infection or an uninfected control (not recorded which). The base sequence is TGCGCCAGCAGCTTACAGAGCAACACCGGGGAGCTGTTTTTT. This codes for CASSLQSNTGELFF.